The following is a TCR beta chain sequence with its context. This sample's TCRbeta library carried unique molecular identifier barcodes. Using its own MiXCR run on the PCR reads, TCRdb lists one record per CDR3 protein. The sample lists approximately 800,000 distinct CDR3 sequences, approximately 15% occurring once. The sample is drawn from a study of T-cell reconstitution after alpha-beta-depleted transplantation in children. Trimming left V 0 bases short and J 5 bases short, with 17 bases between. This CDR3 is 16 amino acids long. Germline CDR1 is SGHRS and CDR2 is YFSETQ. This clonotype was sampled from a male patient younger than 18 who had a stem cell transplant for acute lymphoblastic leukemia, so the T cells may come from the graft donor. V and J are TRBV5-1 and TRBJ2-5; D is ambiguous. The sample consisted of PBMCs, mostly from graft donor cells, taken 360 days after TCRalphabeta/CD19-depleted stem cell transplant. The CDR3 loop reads CASSLAVAASIETQYF. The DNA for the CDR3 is TGCGCCAGCAGCTTGGCCGTAGCAGCTTCTATCGAGACCCAGTACTTC.